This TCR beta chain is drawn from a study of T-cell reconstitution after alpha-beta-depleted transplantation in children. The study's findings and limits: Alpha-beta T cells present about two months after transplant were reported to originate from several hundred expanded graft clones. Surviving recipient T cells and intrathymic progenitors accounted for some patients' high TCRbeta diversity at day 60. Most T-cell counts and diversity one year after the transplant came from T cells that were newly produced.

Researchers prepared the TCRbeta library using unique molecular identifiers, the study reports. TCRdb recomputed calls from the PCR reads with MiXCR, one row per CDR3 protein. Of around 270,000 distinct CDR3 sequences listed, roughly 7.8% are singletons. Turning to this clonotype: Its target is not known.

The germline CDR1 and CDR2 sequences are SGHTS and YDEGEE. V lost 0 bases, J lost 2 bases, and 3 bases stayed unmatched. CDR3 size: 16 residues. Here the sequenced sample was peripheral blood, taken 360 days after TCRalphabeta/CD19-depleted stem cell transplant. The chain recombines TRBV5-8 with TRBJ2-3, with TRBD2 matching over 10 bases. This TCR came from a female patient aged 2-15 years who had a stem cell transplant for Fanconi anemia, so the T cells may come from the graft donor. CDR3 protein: CASSLGLAGLTDTQYF. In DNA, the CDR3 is TGTGCCAGCAGCTTGGGACTAGCGGGCCTCACAGATACGCAGTATTTT. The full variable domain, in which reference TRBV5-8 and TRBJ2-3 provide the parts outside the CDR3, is EAGVTQSPTHLIKTRGQQATLRCSPISGHTSVYWYQQALGLGLQFLLWYDEGEERNRGNFPPRFSGRQFPNYSSELNVNALELEDSALYLCASSLGLAGLTDTQYFGPGTRLTVL.